This T cell receptor beta chain derives from a study of Graves' ophthalmopathy and Graves' hyperthyroidism. RNA transcripts yielded amplified TCR beta CDR3 regions. HTBI primers were used in a first-round RT-PCR, which preceded a second-round multiplex PCR. TCRdb reanalysed the multiplex PCR reads using MiXCR and keeps one entry per CDR3 protein. The sample shows just over 600,000 distinct CDR3 sequences, about a fifth of them seen only once. This clonotype was observed many times. CDR3 length equals 14 residues. CDR1 and CDR2 from the germline V gene are MNHEY and SVGAGI. Trimming shortened V by 4 bases and J by 4 bases, and 13 bases separated the two germline ends.

The sequenced material came from peripheral blood. The V call is TRBV6-5, the J call TRBJ1-2, with D tentatively TRBD1 (5 bases). The sequence came from a woman between 18 and 29 years old with stable Graves' hyperthyroidism. Some clones in this sample may be carry-over from other donors' samples. Here the CDR3 reads CASSLRSGFYGYTF. The CDR3 DNA reads as TGTGCCAGCAGTTTGCGGTCAGGGTTCTATGGCTACACCTTC.